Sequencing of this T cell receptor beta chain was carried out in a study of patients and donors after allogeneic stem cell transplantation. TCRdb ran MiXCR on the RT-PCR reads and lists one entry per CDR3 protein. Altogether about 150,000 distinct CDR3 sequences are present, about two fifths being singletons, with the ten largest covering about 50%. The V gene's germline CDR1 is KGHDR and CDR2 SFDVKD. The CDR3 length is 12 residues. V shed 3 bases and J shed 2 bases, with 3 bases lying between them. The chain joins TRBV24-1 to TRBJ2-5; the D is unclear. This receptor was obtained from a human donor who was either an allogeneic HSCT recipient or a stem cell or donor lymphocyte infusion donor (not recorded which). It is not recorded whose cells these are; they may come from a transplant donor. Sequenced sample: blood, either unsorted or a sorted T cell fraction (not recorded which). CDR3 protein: CATSDLQETQYF. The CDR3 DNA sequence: TGTGCCACCAGTGATCTGCAAGAGACCCAGTACTTC.